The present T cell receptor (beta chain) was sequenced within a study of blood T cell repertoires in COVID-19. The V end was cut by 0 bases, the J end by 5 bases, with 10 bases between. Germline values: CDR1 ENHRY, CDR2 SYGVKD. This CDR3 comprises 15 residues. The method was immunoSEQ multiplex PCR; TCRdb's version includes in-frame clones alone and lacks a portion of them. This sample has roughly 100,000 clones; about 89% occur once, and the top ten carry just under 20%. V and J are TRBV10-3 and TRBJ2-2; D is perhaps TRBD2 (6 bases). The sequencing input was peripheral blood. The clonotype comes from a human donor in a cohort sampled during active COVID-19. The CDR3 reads CAISESSGETGELFF. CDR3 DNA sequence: TGTGCCATCAGTGAGTCGTCGGGGGAAACCGGGGAGCTGTTTTTT.